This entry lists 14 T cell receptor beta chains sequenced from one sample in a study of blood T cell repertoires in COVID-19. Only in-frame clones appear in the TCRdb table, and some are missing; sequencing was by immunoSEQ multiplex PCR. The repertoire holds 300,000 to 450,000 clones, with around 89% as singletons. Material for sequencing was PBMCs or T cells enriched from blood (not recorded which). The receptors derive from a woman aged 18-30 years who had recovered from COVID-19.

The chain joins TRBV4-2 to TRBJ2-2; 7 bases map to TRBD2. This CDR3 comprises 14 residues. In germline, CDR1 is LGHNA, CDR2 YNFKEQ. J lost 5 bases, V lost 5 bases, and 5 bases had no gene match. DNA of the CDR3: TGTGCCAGCAGCGCGGGACTACCAACCGGGGAGCTGTTTTTT. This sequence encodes CASSAGLPTGELFF.

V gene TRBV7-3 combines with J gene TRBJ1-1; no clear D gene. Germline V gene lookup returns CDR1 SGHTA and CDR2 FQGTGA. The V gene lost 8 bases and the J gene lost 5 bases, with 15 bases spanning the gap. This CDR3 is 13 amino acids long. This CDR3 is CASHGWQATEAFF. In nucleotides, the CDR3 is TGTGCCAGCCATGGGTGGCAGGCGACTGAAGCTTTCTTT.

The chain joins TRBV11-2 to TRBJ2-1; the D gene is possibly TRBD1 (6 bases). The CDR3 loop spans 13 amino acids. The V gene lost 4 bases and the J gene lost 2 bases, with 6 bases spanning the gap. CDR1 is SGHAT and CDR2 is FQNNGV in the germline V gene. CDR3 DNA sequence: TGTGCCAGCAGCTACAGGGCCTACAATGAGCAGTTCTTC. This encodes CASSYRAYNEQFF.

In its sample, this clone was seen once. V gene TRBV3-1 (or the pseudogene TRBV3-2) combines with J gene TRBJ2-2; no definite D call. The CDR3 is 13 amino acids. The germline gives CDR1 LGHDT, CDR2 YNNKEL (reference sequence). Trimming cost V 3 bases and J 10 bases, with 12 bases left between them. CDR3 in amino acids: CASSHTRLAELFF. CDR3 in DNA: TGTGCCAGCAGCCATACTCGATTAGCGGAGCTGTTTTTT.

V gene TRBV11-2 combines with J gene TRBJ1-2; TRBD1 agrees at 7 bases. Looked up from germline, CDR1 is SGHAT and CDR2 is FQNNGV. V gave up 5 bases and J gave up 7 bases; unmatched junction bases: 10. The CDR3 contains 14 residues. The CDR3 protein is CASSPQGQPFGYTF. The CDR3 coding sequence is TGTGCCAGCAGCCCCCAGGGACAGCCTTTTGGCTACACCTTC.

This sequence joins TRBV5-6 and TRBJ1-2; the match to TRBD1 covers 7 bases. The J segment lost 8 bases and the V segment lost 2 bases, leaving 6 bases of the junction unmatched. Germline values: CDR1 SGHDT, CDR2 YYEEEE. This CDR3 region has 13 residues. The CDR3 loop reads CASSFRTGGGYTF. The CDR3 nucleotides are TGTGCCAGCAGCTTTAGGACAGGAGGCGGCTACACCTTC.

In nucleotides, the CDR3 is TGTGCCAGCAGCTCCGGGACAGGGTCTCGGACTGAAGCTTTCTTT. Amino acid sequence: CASSSGTGSRTEAFF. This chain joins TRBV7-9 and TRBJ1-1; 9 bases agree with TRBD1. The CDR3 runs to 15 residues. The germline V gene encodes CDR1 SEHNR and CDR2 FQNEAQ (reference sequence). Trimming removed 4 bases from V and 5 bases from J; junction bases left unmatched: 8.

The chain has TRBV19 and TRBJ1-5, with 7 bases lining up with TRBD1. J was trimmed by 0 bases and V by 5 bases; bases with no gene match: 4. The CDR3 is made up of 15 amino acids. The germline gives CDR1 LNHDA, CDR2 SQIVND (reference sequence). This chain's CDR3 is CASSATGNSNQPQHF. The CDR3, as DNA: TGTGCCAGTAGTGCGACAGGGAATAGCAATCAGCCCCAGCATTTT. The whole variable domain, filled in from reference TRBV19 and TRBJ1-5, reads DGGITQSPKYLFRKEGQNVTLSCEQNLNHDAMYWYRQDPGQGLRLIYYSQIVNDFQKGDIAEGYSVSREKKESFPLTVTSAQKNPTAFYLCASSATGNSNQPQHFGDGTRLSIL.

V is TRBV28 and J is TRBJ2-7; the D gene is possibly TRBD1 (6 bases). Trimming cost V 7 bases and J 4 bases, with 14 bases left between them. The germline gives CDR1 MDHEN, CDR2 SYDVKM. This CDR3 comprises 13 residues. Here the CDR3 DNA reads TGTGCCAGCAATGGAGACAGGTTATACGAGCAGTACTTC. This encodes CASNGDRLYEQYF.

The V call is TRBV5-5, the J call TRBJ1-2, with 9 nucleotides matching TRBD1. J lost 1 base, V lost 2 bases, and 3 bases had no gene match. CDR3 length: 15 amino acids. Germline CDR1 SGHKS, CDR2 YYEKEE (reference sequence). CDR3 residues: CASSFDRGFNYGYTF. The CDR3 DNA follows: TGTGCCAGCAGCTTCGACAGGGGGTTTAACTATGGCTACACCTTC. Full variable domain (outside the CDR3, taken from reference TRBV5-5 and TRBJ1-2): DAGVTQSPTHLIKTRGQQVTLRCSPISGHKSVSWYQQVLGQGPQFIFQYYEKEERGRGNFPDRFSARQFPNYSSELNVNALLLGDSALYLCASSFDRGFNYGYTFGSGTRLTVV.

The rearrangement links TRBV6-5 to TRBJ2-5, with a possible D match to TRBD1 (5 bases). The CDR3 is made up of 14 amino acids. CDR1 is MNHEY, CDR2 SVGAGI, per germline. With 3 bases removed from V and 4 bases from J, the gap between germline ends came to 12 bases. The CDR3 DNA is TGTGCCAGCAGTTATAATGCAGGGTTAGAGACCCAGTACTTC. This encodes CASSYNAGLETQYF.

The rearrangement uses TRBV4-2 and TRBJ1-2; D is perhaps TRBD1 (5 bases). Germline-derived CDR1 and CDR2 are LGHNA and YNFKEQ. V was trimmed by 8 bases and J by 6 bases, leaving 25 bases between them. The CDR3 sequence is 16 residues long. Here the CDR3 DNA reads TGTGCCAGCCAGTCAAAGGGACCGACAGCGGGGGATGGCTACACCTTC. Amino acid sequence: CASQSKGPTAGDGYTF.

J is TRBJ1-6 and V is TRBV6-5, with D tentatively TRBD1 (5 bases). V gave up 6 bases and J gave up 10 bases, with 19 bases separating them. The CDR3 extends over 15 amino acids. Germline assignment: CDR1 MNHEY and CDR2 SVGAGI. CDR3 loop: CASSRSLGLRSPLHF. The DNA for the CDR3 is TGTGCCAGCAGCCGCTCCCTGGGGCTTAGGTCACCCCTCCACTTT.

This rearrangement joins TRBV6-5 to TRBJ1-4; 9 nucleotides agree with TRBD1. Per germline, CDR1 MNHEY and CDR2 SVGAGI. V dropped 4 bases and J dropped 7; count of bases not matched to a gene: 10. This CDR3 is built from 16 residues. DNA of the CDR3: TGTGCCAGCAGTTTGACGGACAGGGGTCGAGGTGAAAAACTGTTTTTT. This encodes CASSLTDRGRGEKLFF.